This T cell receptor beta chain is drawn from a study of naive and memory T cell subsets. This clonotype has just a few counts. An equimolar mix of two oligonucleotides served as the beta constant-region primer for TRBC1 and TRBC2. Four rounds of PCR amplified the ligated cDNA using nested alpha and beta constant-region primers plus SP2. TCRdb ran MiXCR on the UMI-ligation and nested PCR reads and lists one entry per CDR3 protein. The table lists some 15,000 distinct CDR3 sequences, around 10% of them singletons, with more than 20% in the top ten. Separate alpha and beta amplification began at the second PCR step. Germline lookup yields CDR1 MNHNY and CDR2 SVGAGI (reference sequence). This CDR3 comprises 14 residues. V lost 4 bases to trimming and J lost 6 bases, with 13 bases between them.

This TCR came from a human donor in good health. The specimen sequenced was central memory CD8+ T cells from blood. The genes are TRBV6-6 and TRBJ2-1; D possibly corresponds to TRBD1 (6 bases). The CDR3 region has the DNA TGTGCCAGCAGTTCTGGGGGCGAGGTCAATGAGCAGTTCTTC. Residues: CASSSGGEVNEQFF.